This T cell receptor beta chain came from a study of graft-versus-host responses after intestinal transplantation. Study details: Anti-thymocyte globulin induction preceded about three years of tacrolimus and steroid maintenance in all recipients.

CDR1 is SGHVS, CDR2 FQNEAQ, per germline. V was clipped by 0 bases and J by 7 bases, with 12 bases between them. The CDR3 is 15 residues long. As concerns this clone: Antigen unknown.

Method: immunoSEQ multiplex PCR; TCRdb's copy keeps in-frame clones and lacks some. Of some 76,000 clones listed, roughly 91% were seen once; the top ten hold under 9.5%. Notes on the study in general: Recipient marrow contained GvH clones, some of which appeared first in ileum or blood.

Material: unstimulated CD8+ T cells sorted from spleen or lymph node cells, obtained before transplant. The genes are TRBV7-8 and TRBJ2-2, with D perhaps being TRBD1 or TRBD2 (5 bases each). The clonotype comes from a human donor who was the organ donor for an intestinal transplant. The CDR3 sequence: CASSLARGRDGELFF. The CDR3 DNA sequence: TGTGCCAGCAGCTTAGCGAGGGGTAGGGACGGGGAGCTGTTTTTT.